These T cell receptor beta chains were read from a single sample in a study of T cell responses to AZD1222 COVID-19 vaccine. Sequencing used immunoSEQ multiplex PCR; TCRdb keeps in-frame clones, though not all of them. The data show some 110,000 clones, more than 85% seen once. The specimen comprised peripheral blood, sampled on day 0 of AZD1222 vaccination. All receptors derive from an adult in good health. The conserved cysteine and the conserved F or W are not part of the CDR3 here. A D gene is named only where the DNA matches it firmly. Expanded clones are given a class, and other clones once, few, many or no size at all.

CDR3aa: ASSHSGFNEKLF; v_gene: TRBV4-3; d_gene: NA; abundance: NA
CDR3aa: ASSKAGGVGQWTQY; v_gene: TRBV21-1; d_gene: NA; abundance: NA
CDR3aa: AWSVAEYEQY; v_gene: TRBV30; d_gene: NA; abundance: NA
CDR3aa: ASSLVVSGPERTGELF; v_gene: TRBV5-6; d_gene: NA; abundance: NA
CDR3aa: ASKRPPRETQY; v_gene: TRBV6-6; d_gene: NA; abundance: NA
CDR3aa: ASSATGNRKETQY; v_gene: TRBV5-6; d_gene: NA; abundance: NA
CDR3aa: ASSKSGGEQF; v_gene: TRBV2; d_gene: TRBD2; abundance: NA
CDR3aa: ASSQDWGRTDNEQF; v_gene: TRBV4-1; d_gene: NA; abundance: once
CDR3aa: ASGTGEVYEQY; v_gene: TRBV5-1; d_gene: TRBD1; abundance: NA
CDR3aa: ASSLPEWAGRNTIY; v_gene: TRBV7-9; d_gene: NA; abundance: once
CDR3aa: ASSLGDPTGGYGYT; v_gene: TRBV7-9; d_gene: TRBD1; abundance: NA
CDR3aa: ASRGLAGWQETQY; v_gene: TRBV2; d_gene: TRBD2; abundance: once
CDR3aa: ASSPRLAGIYEQY; v_gene: TRBV7-8; d_gene: TRBD2; abundance: NA
CDR3aa: ASSLTSGRRETQY; v_gene: TRBV2; d_gene: TRBD2; abundance: NA
CDR3aa: ASSLAGTESTGELF; v_gene: TRBV5-1; d_gene: TRBD1; abundance: NA
CDR3aa: ASSQSTDTQY; v_gene: TRBV3-1/TRBV3-2; d_gene: NA; abundance: NA
CDR3aa: ASSSGTLTDTQY; v_gene: TRBV6-5; d_gene: NA; abundance: NA
CDR3aa: ASSRGLGANYGYT; v_gene: TRBV3-1/TRBV3-2; d_gene: NA; abundance: NA